This TCR beta chain was recovered during a study of T cells after somatic rescue of genetic block. Germline V lookup: CDR1 SGHRS, CDR2 YFSETQ. V shed 4 bases and J 3 bases; nucleotides not matched to a gene: 6. This CDR3 has 14 amino acids. The assay was immunoSEQ multiplex PCR, and TCRdb's table has in-frame clones only and misses some. The sample holds roughly 51,000 clones, approximately 96% seen once. This TCR was sampled from a child under two years old. The chain links TRBV5-1 to TRBJ2-7; 8 nucleotides align to TRBD1. Sample: peripheral blood mononuclear cells (PBMCs). The CDR3 loop reads CASSPWTGFYEQYF. CDR3 coding DNA: TGCGCCAGCAGCCCCTGGACAGGGTTCTACGAGCAGTACTTC.